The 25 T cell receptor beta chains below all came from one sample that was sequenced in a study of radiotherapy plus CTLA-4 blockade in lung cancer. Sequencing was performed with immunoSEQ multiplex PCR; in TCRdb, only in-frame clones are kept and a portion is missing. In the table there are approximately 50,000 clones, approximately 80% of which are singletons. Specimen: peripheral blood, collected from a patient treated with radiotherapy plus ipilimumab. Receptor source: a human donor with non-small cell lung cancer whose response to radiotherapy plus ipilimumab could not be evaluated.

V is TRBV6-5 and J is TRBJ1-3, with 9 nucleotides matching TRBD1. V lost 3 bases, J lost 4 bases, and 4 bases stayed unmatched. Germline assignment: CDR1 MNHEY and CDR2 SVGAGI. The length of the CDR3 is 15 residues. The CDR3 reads CASSYQGQGGNTIYF. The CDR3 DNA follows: TGTGCCAGCAGTTATCAGGGACAGGGAGGAAACACCATATATTTT.

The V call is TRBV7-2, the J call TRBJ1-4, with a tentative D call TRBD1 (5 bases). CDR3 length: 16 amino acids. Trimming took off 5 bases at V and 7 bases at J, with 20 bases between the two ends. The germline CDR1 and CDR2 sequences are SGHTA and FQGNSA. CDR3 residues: CASSPSDRLQGEKLFF. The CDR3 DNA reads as TGTGCCAGCAGCCCGTCGGACCGCCTTCAGGGTGAAAAACTGTTTTTT. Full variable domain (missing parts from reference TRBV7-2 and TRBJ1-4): GAGVSQSPSNKVTEKGKDVELRCDPISGHTALYWYRQSLGQGLEFLIYFQGNSAPDKSGLPSDRFSAERTGGSVSTLTIQRTQQEDSAVYLCASSPSDRLQGEKLFFGSGTQLSVL.

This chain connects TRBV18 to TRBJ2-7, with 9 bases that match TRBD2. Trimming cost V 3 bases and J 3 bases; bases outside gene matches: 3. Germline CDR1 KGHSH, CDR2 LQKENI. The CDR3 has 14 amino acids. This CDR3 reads CASSPAGGGYEQYF. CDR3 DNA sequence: TGTGCCAGCTCACCGGCGGGGGGGGGCTACGAGCAGTACTTC.

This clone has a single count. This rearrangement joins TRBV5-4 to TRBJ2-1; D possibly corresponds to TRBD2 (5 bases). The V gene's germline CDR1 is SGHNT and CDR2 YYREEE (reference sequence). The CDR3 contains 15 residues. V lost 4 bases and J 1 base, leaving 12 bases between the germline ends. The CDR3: CASSRVERSYNEQFF. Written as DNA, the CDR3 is TGTGCCAGCAGCCGGGTGGAGCGGTCCTACAATGAGCAGTTCTTC.

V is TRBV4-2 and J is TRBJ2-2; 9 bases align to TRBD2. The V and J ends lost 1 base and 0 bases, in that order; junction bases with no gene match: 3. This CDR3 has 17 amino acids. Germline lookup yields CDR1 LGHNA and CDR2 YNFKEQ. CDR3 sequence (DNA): TGTGCCAGCAGCCAAGCGCCTAGCGGGGCGAACACCGGGGAGCTGTTTTTT. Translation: CASSQAPSGANTGELFF.

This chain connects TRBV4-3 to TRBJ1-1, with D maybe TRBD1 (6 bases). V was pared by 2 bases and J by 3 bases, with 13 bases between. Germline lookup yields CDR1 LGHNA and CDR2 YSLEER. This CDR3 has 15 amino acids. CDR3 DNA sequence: TGCGCCAGCAGCCAAACCCCACAGGGCGACACTGAAGCTTTCTTT. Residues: CASSQTPQGDTEAFF.

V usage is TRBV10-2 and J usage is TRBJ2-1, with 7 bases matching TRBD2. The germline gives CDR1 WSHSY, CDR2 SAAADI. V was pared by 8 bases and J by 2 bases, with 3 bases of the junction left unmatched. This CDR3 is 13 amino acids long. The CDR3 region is CASGRDPYNEQFF. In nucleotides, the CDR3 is TGCGCCAGCGGGAGGGACCCCTACAATGAGCAGTTCTTC.

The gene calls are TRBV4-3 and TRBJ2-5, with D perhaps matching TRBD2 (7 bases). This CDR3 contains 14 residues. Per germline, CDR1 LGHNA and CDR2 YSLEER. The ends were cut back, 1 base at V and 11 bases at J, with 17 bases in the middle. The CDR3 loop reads CASSQAARGGEQYF. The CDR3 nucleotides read TGCGCCAGCAGCCAAGCGGCGAGGGGGGGGGAGCAGTACTTC.

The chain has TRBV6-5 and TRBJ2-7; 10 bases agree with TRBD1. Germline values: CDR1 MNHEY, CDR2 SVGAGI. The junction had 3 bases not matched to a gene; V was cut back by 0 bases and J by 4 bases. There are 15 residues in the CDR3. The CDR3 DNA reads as TGTGCCAGCAGTTACTCGAGACAGGGGGCTTACGAGCAGTACTTC. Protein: CASSYSRQGAYEQYF.

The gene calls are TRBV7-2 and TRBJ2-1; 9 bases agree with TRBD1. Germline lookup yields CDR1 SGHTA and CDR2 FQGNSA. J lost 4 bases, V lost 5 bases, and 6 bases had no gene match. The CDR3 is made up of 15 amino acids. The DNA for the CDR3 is TGTGCCAGCAGCCAGGACAGGGGAGAGTACAATGAGCAGTTCTTC. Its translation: CASSQDRGEYNEQFF.

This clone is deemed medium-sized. The CDR3 is CASSLTGGNTRDTQYF. Here the CDR3 DNA reads TGTGCCAGCAGCCTAACTGGGGGCAATACGAGGGATACGCAGTATTTT. This sequence joins TRBV7-2 and TRBJ2-3, with TRBD1 as a possible D gene (6 bases). Trimming pared 5 bases from V and 6 bases from J, leaving 21 bases between. The CDR3 has 16 residues. In germline, CDR1 is SGHTA, CDR2 FQGNSA.

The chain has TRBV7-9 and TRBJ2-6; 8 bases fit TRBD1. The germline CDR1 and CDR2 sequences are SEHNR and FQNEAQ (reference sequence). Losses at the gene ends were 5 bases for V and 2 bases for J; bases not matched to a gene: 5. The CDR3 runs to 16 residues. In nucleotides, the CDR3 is TGTGCCAGCAGCGCGGACAGGGTAACTGGGGCCAACGTCCTGACTTTC. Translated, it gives CASSADRVTGANVLTF.

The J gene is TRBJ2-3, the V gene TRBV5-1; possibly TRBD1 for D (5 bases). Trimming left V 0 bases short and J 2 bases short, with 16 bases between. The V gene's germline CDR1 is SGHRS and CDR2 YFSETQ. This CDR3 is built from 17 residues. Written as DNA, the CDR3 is TGCGCCAGCAGCTTGGCCCCCCGACAGACGAACACAGATACGCAGTATTTT. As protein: CASSLAPRQTNTDTQYF.

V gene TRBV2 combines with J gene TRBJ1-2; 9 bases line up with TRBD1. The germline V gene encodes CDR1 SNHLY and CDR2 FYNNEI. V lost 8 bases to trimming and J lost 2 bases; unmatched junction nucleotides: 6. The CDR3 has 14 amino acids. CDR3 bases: TGTGCCAGCGGCGCAACAGGGGGCAACTATGGCTACACCTTC. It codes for CASGATGGNYGYTF.

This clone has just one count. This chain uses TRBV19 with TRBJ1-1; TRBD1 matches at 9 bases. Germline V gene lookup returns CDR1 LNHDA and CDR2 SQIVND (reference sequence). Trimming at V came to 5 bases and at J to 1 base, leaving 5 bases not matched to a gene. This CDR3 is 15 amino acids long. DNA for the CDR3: TGTGCCAGTAGTCCCTGGGACAGGGCGAACACTGAAGCTTTCTTT. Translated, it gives CASSPWDRANTEAFF.

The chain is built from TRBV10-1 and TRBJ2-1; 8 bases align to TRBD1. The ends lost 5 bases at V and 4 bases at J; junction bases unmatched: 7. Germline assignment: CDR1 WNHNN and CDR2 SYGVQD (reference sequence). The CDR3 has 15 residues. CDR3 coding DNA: TGCGCCAGCAGTTCTGGACAGGGCTGGTACAATGAGCAGTTCTTC. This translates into CASSSGQGWYNEQFF.

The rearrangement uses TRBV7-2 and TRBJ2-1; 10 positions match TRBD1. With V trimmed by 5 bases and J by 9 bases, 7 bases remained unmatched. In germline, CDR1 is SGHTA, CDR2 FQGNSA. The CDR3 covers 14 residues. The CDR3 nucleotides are TGTGCCAGCAGCCCGGGACAGGGGCGGCGTGAGCAGTTCTTC. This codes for CASSPGQGRREQFF.

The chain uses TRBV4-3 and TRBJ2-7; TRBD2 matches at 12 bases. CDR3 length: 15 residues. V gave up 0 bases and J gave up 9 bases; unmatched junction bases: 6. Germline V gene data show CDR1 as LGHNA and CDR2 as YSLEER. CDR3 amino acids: CASSQDPSGRVRQYF. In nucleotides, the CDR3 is TGCGCCAGCAGCCAAGATCCTAGCGGGAGGGTACGGCAGTACTTC.

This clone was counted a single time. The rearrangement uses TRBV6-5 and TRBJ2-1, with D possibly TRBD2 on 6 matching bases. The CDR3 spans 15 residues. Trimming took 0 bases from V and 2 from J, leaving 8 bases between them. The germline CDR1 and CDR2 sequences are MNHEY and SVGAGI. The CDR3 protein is CASSYSGGAYNEQFF. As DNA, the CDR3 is TGTGCCAGCAGTTACTCCGGGGGAGCCTACAATGAGCAGTTCTTC.

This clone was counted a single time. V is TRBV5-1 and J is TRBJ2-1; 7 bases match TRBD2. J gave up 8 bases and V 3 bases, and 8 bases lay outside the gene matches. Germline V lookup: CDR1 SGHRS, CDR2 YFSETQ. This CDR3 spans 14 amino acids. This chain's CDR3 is CASSSPGGGDEQFF. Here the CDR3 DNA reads TGCGCCAGCAGCTCCCCTGGCGGGGGAGATGAGCAGTTCTTC.

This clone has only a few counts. Here the CDR3 DNA reads TGTGCCAGCAGCGCCCCAGGGGGCACTGAAGCTTTCTTT. This encodes CASSAPGGTEAFF. This chain uses TRBV5-6 with TRBJ1-1; 7 bases are a match to TRBD1. Trimming cost V 4 bases and J 4 bases; bases outside gene matches: 4. Germline loops: CDR1 SGHDT, CDR2 YYEEEE. CDR3 length: 13 residues.

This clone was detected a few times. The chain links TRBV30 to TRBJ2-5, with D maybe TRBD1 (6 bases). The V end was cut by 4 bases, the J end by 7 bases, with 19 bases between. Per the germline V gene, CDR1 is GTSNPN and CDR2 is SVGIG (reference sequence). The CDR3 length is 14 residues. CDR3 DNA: TGTGCCTGGATGCTAGACAGGCCGGCCGGGACCCAGTACTTC. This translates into CAWMLDRPAGTQYF. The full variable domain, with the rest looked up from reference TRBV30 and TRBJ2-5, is SQTIHQWPATLVQPVGSPLSLECTVEGTSNPNLYWYRQAAGRGLQLLFYSVGIGQISSEVPQNLSASRPQDRQFILSSKKLLLSDSGFYLCAWMLDRPAGTQYFGPGTRLLVL.

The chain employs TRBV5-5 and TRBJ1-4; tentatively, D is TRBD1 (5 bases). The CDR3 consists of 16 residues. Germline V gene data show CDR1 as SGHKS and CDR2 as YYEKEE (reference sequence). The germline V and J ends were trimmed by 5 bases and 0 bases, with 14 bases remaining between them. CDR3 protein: CASRSGHGPTNEKLFF. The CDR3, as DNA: TGTGCCAGCAGATCCGGACACGGTCCAACTAATGAAAAACTGTTTTTT.

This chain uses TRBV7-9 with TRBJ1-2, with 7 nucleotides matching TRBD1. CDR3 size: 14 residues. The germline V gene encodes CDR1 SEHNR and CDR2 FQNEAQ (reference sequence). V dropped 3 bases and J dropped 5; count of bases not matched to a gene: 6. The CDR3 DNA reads TGTGCCAGCAGCTTCCGAGACAGGGCTTATGGCTACACCTTC. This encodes CASSFRDRAYGYTF. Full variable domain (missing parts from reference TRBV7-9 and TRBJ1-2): DTGVSQNPRHKITKRGQNVTFRCDPISEHNRLYWYRQTLGQGPEFLTYFQNEAQLEKSRLLSDRFSAERPKGSFSTLEIQRTEQGDSAMYLCASSFRDRAYGYTFGSGTRLTVV.

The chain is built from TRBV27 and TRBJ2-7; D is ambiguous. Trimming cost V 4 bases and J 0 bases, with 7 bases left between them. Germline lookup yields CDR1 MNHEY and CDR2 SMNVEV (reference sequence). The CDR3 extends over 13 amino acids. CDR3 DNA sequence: TGTGCCAGCAGTTATGGAGACTCCTACGAGCAGTACTTC. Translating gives CASSYGDSYEQYF.